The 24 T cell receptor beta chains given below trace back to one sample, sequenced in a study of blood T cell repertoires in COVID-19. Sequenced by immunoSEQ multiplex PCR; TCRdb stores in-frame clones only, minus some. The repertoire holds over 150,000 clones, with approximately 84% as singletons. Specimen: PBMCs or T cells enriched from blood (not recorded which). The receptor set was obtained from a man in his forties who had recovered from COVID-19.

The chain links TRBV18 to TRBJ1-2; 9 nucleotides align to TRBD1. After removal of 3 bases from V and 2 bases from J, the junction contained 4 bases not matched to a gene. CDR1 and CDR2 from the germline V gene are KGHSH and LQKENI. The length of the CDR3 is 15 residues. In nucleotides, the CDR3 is TGTGCCAGCTCACCGAACAGGGGGCCCAACTATGGCTACACCTTC. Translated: CASSPNRGPNYGYTF.

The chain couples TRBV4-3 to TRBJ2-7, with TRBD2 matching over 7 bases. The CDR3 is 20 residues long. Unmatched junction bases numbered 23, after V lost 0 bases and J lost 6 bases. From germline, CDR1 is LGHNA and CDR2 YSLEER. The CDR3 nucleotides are TGCGCCAGCAGCCAAGATCTCGGTGGGGGGGGACCCAACGCAATGGGCGAGCAGTACTTC. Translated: CASSQDLGGGGPNAMGEQYF.

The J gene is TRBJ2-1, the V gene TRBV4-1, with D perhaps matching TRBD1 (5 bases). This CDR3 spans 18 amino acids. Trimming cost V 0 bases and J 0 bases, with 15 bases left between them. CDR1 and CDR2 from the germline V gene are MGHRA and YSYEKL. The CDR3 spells CASSQDQGDRRSYNEQFF. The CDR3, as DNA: TGCGCCAGCAGCCAAGATCAGGGCGACCGGCGCTCCTACAATGAGCAGTTCTTC.

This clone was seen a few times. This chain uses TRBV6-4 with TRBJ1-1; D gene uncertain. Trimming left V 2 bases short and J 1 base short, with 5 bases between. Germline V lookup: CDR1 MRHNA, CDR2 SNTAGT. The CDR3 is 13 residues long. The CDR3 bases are TGTGCCAGCAGTGACCGGGAGAACACTGAAGCTTTCTTT. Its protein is CASSDRENTEAFF.

The CDR3 coding sequence is TGTGCCAGCAGTATCCCGAGGGCCGGCACCGGGGAGCTGTTTTTT. Its translation: CASSIPRAGTGELFF. The V gene is TRBV7-2, the J gene TRBJ2-2, with D possibly TRBD2 on 5 matching bases. The V gene lost 6 bases and the J gene lost 4 bases, with 15 bases spanning the gap. Germline values: CDR1 SGHTA, CDR2 FQGNSA. The length of the CDR3 is 15 residues.

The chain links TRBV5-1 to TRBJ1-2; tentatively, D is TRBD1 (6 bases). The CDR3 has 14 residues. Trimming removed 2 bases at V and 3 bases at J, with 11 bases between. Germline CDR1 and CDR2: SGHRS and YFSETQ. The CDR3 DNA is TGCGCCAGCAGCTTCGGGGGGCGCGACTATGGCTACACCTTC. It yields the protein CASSFGGRDYGYTF.

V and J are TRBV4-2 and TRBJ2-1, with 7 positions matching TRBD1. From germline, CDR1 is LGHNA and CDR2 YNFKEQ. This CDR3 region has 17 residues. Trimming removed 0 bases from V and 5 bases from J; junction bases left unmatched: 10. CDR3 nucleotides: TGTGCCAGCAGCCAAGATAAATGGCAGGGGGTAAACAATGAGCAGTTCTTC. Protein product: CASSQDKWQGVNNEQFF.

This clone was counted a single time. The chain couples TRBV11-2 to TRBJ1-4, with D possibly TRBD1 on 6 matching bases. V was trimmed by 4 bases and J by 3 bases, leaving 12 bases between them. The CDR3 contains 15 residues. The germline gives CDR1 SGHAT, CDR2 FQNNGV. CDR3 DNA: TGTGCCAGCAGCTCGAAGGGGGAAGCTAATGAAAAACTGTTTTTT. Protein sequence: CASSSKGEANEKLFF.

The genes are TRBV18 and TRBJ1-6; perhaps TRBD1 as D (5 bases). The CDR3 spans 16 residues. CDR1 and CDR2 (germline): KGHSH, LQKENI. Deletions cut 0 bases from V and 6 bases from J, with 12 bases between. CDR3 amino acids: CASSPPGGLVNSPLHF. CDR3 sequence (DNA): TGTGCCAGCTCACCACCGGGGGGACTGGTTAATTCACCCCTCCACTTT.

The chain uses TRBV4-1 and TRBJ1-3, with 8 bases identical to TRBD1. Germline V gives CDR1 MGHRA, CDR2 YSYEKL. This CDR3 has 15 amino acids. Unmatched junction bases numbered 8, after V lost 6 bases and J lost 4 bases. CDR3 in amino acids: CASRPQGAQGNTIYF. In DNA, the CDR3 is TGCGCCAGCAGACCCCAGGGGGCGCAGGGAAACACCATATATTTT.

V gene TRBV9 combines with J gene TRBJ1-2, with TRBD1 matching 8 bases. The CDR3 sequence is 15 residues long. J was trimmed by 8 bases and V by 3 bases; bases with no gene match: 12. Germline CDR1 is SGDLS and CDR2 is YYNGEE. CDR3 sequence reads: CASSGRDRILSGYTF. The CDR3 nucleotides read TGTGCCAGCAGCGGGAGGGACAGGATCCTATCCGGCTACACCTTC. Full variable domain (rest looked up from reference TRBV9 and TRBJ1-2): DSGVTQTPKHLITATGQRVTLRCSPRSGDLSVYWYQQSLDQGLQFLIQYYNGEERAKGNILERFSAQQFPDLHSELNLSSLELGDSALYFCASSGRDRILSGYTFGSGTRLTVV.

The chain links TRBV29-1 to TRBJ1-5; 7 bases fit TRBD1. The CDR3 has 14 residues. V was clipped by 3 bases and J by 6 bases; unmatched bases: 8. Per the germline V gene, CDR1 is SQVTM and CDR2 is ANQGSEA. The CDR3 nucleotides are TGCAGCGTTGATTATGGGTCAGGGGGTCAGCCCCAGCATTTT. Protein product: CSVDYGSGGQPQHF.

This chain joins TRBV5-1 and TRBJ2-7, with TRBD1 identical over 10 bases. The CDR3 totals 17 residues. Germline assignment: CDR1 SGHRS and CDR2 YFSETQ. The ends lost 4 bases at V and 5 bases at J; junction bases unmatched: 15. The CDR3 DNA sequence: TGCGCCAGCAGCCCTACGGCATGGGGACAGGGGCTGGACGAGCAGTACTTC. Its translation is CASSPTAWGQGLDEQYF.

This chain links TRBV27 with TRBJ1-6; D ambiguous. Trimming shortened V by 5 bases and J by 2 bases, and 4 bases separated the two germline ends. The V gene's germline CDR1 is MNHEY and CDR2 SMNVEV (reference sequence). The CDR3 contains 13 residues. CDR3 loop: CASSLPYNSPLHF. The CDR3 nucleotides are TGTGCCAGCAGTCTCCCCTATAATTCACCCCTCCACTTT.

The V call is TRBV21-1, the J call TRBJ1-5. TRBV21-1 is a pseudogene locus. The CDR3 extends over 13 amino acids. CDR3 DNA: TGTGCCAGCACCGGGGGGGGTCACCAGCCCCAGCATTTT. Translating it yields CASTGGGHQPQHF.

CDR3 sequence: CASSVNWDSGNEQYF. In DNA form, the CDR3 reads TGTGCCAGCAGCGTAAATTGGGACAGTGGTAACGAGCAGTACTTC. The genes are TRBV9 and TRBJ2-7, with 7 bases aligning to TRBD1. V gave up 1 base and J gave up 5 bases; unmatched junction bases: 9. The CDR3 consists of 15 residues. Germline loops: CDR1 SGDLS, CDR2 YYNGEE.

This chain's CDR3 is CASSLDRVTTDTQYF. CDR3 nucleotide sequence: TGTGCCAGCAGTCTCGACAGGGTTACGACAGATACGCAGTATTTT. The rearrangement links TRBV6-5 to TRBJ2-3; 7 bases map to TRBD1. The CDR3 consists of 15 residues. The germline V gene has CDR1 MNHEY and CDR2 SVGAGI. Unmatched junction bases numbered 8, after V lost 5 bases and J lost 3 bases.

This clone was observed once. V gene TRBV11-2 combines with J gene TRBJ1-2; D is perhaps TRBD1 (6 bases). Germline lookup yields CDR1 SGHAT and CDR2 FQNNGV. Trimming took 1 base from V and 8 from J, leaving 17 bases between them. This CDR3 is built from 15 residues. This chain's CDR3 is CASSLVDGGASGYTF. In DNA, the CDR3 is TGTGCCAGCAGCTTAGTGGATGGGGGGGCGAGCGGCTACACCTTC.

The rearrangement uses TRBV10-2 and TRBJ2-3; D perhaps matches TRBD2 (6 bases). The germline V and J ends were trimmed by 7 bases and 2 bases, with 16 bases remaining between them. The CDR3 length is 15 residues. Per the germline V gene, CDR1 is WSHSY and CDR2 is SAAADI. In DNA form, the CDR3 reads TGCGCCAGCAACCAAATGGCGGGGATCACAGATACGCAGTATTTT. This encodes CASNQMAGITDTQYF.

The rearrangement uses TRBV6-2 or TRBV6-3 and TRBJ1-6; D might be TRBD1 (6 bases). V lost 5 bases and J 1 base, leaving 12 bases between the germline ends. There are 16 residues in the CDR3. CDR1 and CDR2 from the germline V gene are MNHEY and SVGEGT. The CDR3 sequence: CASSHYRVSYNSPLHF. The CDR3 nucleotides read TGTGCCAGCAGTCACTACAGGGTTTCCTATAATTCACCCCTCCACTTT.

The CDR3 sequence is CASSSRQGNSAEAFF. Here the CDR3 DNA reads TGCGCCAGCAGCTCCCGACAGGGCAATTCCGCTGAAGCTTTCTTT. The genes are TRBV5-1 and TRBJ1-1; 7 positions agree with TRBD1. V shed 3 bases, J shed 6 bases, and the junction held 11 bases outside the gene matches. The CDR3 has 15 amino acids. The V gene's germline CDR1 is SGHRS and CDR2 YFSETQ.

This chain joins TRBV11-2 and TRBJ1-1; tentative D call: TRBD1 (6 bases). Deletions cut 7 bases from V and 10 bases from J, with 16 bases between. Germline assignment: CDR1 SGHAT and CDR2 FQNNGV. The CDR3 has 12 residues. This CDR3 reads CASTAAGVGAFF. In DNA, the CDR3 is TGTGCCAGCACAGCGGCAGGGGTAGGAGCTTTCTTT.

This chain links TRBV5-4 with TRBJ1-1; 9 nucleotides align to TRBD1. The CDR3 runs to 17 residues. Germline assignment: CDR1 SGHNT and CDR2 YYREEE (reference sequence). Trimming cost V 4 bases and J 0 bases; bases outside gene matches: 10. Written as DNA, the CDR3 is TGTGCCAGCAGCCGTCCCGGGACAGGGAACATGAACACTGAAGCTTTCTTT. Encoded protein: CASSRPGTGNMNTEAFF. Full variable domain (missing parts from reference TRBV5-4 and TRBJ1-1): ETGVTQSPTHLIKTRGQQVTLRCSSQSGHNTVSWYQQALGQGPQFIFQYYREEENGRGNFPPRFSGLQFPNYSSELNVNALELDDSALYLCASSRPGTGNMNTEAFFGQGTRLTVV.

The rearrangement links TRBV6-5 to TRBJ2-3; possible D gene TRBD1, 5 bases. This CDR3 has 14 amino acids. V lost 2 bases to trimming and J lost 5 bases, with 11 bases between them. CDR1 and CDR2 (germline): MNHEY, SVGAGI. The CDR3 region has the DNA TGTGCCAGCAGTTACAGGGGCTTCGGAGATACGCAGTATTTT. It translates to CASSYRGFGDTQYF.